Below are 31 T cell receptor beta chains sequenced from a single sample in a study of Graves' ophthalmopathy and Graves' hyperthyroidism. From RNA, the CDR3 regions of TCR beta chains were amplified and sequenced. The first-round RT-PCR employed HTBI primers together with the Qiagen OneStep RT-PCR kit. A multiplex PCR was then performed as the second round. Each CDR3 protein is one row after TCRdb ran MiXCR on the multiplex PCR reads. The data hold approximately 460,000 distinct CDR3 sequences, with 13% to 15% observed a single time. Sequenced sample: blood. The receptors were gathered from a woman in her 30s with Graves' ophthalmopathy.

This chain links TRBV28 with TRBJ1-5; D unresolved. The CDR3 totals 16 residues. CDR1 is MDHEN and CDR2 is SYDVKM in the germline V gene. V lost 5 bases and J lost 5, with 19 bases in between. The CDR3 DNA reads TGTGCCAGCAGTCCCGCCGCCCGGGCCGGGCATCAGCCCCAGCATTTT. It encodes CASSPAARAGHQPQHF.

Many counts were recorded for this clonotype. The V call is TRBV4-2, the J call TRBJ1-5, with TRBD1 matching over 7 bases. After removal of 4 bases from V and 5 bases from J, the junction contained 8 bases not matched to a gene. The CDR3 is made up of 15 amino acids. Germline CDR1 reads LGHNA; CDR2 reads YNFKEQ. Here the CDR3 reads CASSRLTGRDQPQHF. The DNA for the CDR3 is TGTGCCAGCAGCCGCCTGACAGGGAGGGATCAGCCCCAGCATTTT.

This clonotype has at least ten counts. The gene calls are TRBV28 and TRBJ1-2, with D possibly TRBD1 on 5 matching bases. CDR1 MDHEN and CDR2 SYDVKM come from the germline V gene. V dropped 3 bases and J dropped 8 bases, with 13 bases sitting between them. The CDR3 is 13 residues long. The CDR3 coding sequence is TGTGCCAGCAGTTTCGGCAGGGTGAGCGGCTACACCTTC. The encoded protein is CASSFGRVSGYTF.

The chain employs TRBV20-1 and TRBJ2-3, with TRBD1 matching over 9 bases. V was clipped by 2 bases and J by 2 bases; unmatched bases: 2. The CDR3 length is 14 residues. Germline V CDR1 and CDR2: DFQATT, SNEGSKA (reference sequence). DNA for the CDR3: TGCAGTGCTAGAAGGACAGGGGACACAGATACGCAGTATTTT. Its translation is CSARRTGDTDTQYF.

This clonotype was counted at least ten times. The chain is built from TRBV2 and TRBJ1-6, with D possibly matching TRBD1 (5 bases). This CDR3 has 12 amino acids. Germline CDR1 and CDR2: SNHLY and FYNNEI. Trimming stripped 4 bases from V and 16 bases from J, with 14 bases between. This chain's CDR3 is CASSVSGGELHF. In DNA form, the CDR3 reads TGTGCCAGCAGTGTTTCGGGAGGGGAACTCCACTTT.

In this sample, this clonotype turned up many times. The chain couples TRBV24-1 to TRBJ2-5; perhaps D is TRBD1 or TRBD2 (5 bases each). V gave up 0 bases and J gave up 4 bases, with 14 bases separating them. This CDR3 has 16 residues. Germline CDR1 KGHDR, CDR2 SFDVKD. CDR3 sequence: CATSDLTGLSGETQYF. Here the CDR3 DNA reads TGTGCCACCAGTGATTTGACAGGACTCTCGGGAGAGACCCAGTACTTC.

This clonotype was counted at least ten times. The J gene is TRBJ1-2, the V gene TRBV11-2; 10 bases fit TRBD1. The ends lost 5 bases at V and 13 bases at J; junction bases unmatched: 10. This CDR3 is 13 amino acids long. CDR1 and CDR2 from the germline V gene are SGHAT and FQNNGV. This chain's CDR3 is CASSPGQGKASTF. DNA for the CDR3: TGTGCCAGCAGCCCGGGACAGGGGAAGGCTTCCACCTTC.

This clonotype was detected only a few times. The rearrangement uses TRBV29-1 and TRBJ2-7; D possibly corresponds to TRBD2 (5 bases). V dropped 3 bases and J dropped 1 base, with 10 bases sitting between them. The CDR3 consists of 13 residues. The germline V gene has CDR1 SQVTM and CDR2 ANQGSEA. CDR3 loop: CSVDSDTSYEQYF. CDR3 DNA: TGCAGCGTTGATAGCGACACATCCTACGAGCAGTACTTC.

This clonotype has a count of ten or more. The V gene is TRBV12-5, the J gene TRBJ2-5; 9 bases agree with TRBD1. The CDR3 is 15 amino acids. CDR1 LGHNT and CDR2 FRNRAP come from the germline V gene. After removal of 6 bases from V and 1 base from J, the junction contained 6 bases not matched to a gene. DNA for the CDR3: TGTGCTAGTGGGACGGACAGGGGCCTCCAAGAGACCCAGTACTTC. It encodes CASGTDRGLQETQYF.

This clonotype was counted only a few times. This chain joins TRBV27 and TRBJ2-3; perhaps TRBD2 as D (5 bases). Between the trimmed V and J ends, which lost 5 bases and 2 bases, there was a span of 11 bases. The CDR3 has 14 amino acids. Germline CDR1 reads MNHEY; CDR2 reads SMNVEV (reference sequence). The CDR3 DNA is TGTGCCAGCAGTGGCAGGACTTACACAGATACGCAGTATTTT. It translates to CASSGRTYTDTQYF.

The chain links TRBV28 to TRBJ2-5, with TRBD2 as a possible D gene (5 bases). The germline CDR1 and CDR2 sequences are MDHEN and SYDVKM. This CDR3 region has 15 residues. V was cut by 6 bases and J by 4 bases, with 18 bases left in between. The CDR3 DNA sequence: TGTGCCAGCAGGTACCAACCTAGCAATCCAGAGACCCAGTACTTC. It translates to CASRYQPSNPETQYF. Looking up the rest from reference TRBV28 and TRBJ2-5 gives the full variable domain: DVKVTQSSRYLVKRTGEKVFLECVQDMDHENMFWYRQDPGLGLRLIYFSYDVKMKEKGDIPEGYSVSREKKERFSLILESASTNQTSMYLCASRYQPSNPETQYFGPGTRLLVL.

This clonotype appeared many times. The rearrangement joins TRBV6-1 to TRBJ2-7; D not certain. CDR1 is MNHNS and CDR2 is SASEGT in the germline V gene. With 4 bases removed from V and 3 bases from J, the gap between germline ends came to 10 bases. This CDR3 is 13 amino acids long. This chain's CDR3 is CASSVVRVYEQYF. The CDR3, as DNA: TGTGCCAGCAGTGTGGTTCGGGTCTACGAGCAGTACTTC.

CDR3 nucleotide sequence: TGTGCCAGCAGTATAGACGGGCAAGAAGAGACCCAGTACTTC. Protein sequence: CASSIDGQEETQYF. V is TRBV12-3 or TRBV12-4 and J is TRBJ2-5; D is unclear. There are 14 residues in the CDR3. The V end was cut by 5 bases, the J end by 3 bases, with 13 bases between.

This clonotype was counted ten times or more. CDR3 nucleotide sequence: TGTGCCTGGAATGGGGATCCCGGGGAGCTGTTTTTT. Its protein product is CAWNGDPGELFF. The chain is built from TRBV30 and TRBJ2-2; D unresolved. Trimming stripped 4 bases from V and 6 bases from J, with 9 bases between. Germline V gene sequence: CDR1 GTSNPN, CDR2 SVGIG (reference sequence). This CDR3 is 12 amino acids long.

This clonotype was counted ten times or more. The chain couples TRBV6-1 to TRBJ2-5, with a weak D call TRBD2 (7 bases). The CDR3 contains 14 residues. The V gene lost 4 bases and the J gene lost 5 bases, with 14 bases spanning the gap. Looked up from germline, CDR1 is MNHNS and CDR2 is SASEGT. CDR3 DNA sequence: TGTGCCAGCAGTGTAGGGGGGGCCTTGGAGACCCAGTACTTC. Translated: CASSVGGALETQYF.

This chain uses TRBV6-7 with TRBJ2-7; 7 bases are shared with TRBD1. TRBV6-7 is placed among ORFs of uncertain function. J was trimmed by 3 bases and V by 5 bases; bases with no gene match: 13. The CDR3 runs 16 residues. CDR3 DNA: TGTGCCAGCAGTAACATCATCCGGGACAGCTTCTACGAGCAGTACTTC. It translates to CASSNIIRDSFYEQYF.

This clonotype was detected many times. The V gene is TRBV20-1, the J gene TRBJ1-5; the match to TRBD1 covers 7 bases. Per germline, CDR1 DFQATT and CDR2 SNEGSKA (reference sequence). This CDR3 region has 16 residues. V dropped 1 base and J dropped 0; count of bases not matched to a gene: 6. The chain's CDR3 is CSARGRGRASNQPQHF. The CDR3 coding sequence is TGCAGTGCTAGAGGCAGGGGGAGAGCTAGCAATCAGCCCCAGCATTTT.

There are a few counts of this clonotype. This rearrangement joins TRBV28 to TRBJ1-5, with TRBD1 matching over 8 bases. CDR3 size: 16 residues. J gave up 2 bases and V 3 bases, and 6 bases lay outside the gene matches. Germline assignment: CDR1 MDHEN and CDR2 SYDVKM. The CDR3 loop is CASSFETGAGNQPQHF. In DNA, the CDR3 is TGTGCCAGCAGTTTCGAGACAGGGGCCGGCAATCAGCCCCAGCATTTT.

This clonotype was recorded at least ten times. The chain combines TRBV5-1 with TRBJ1-1; D is perhaps TRBD1 (6 bases). The CDR3 extends over 14 amino acids. The ends were cut back, 7 bases at V and 0 bases at J, with 13 bases in the middle. Germline-derived CDR1 and CDR2 are SGHRS and YFSETQ. The CDR3 DNA follows: TGCGCCAGCCGGGTTGGGGGCTTGAACACTGAAGCTTTCTTT. It specifies CASRVGGLNTEAFF.

Remarks on this clonotype: A much larger clone lies a single base off, so this may be a read error. The conserved phenylalanine or tryptophan is not found at the CDR3 terminus, so this likely reflects a read error. The chain recombines TRBV28 with TRBJ1-2; D remains unclear. The CDR3 consists of 16 residues. Trimming shortened V by 1 base and J by 8 bases, and 20 bases separated the two germline ends. CDR1 and CDR2 from the germline V gene are MDHEN and SYDVKM. Written as DNA, the CDR3 is TGTGCCAGCAGTTTATACATAGGTGGGATCGTAGCCGGCTACACCTTG. It translates to CASSLYIGGIVAGYTL.

This clonotype was seen repeatedly, ten times or more. The rearrangement uses TRBV28 and TRBJ2-7; 7 bases line up with TRBD1. Trimming at V came to 5 bases and at J to 3 bases, leaving 13 bases not matched to a gene. The CDR3 length is 16 residues. Germline values: CDR1 MDHEN, CDR2 SYDVKM. The CDR3 nucleotides are TGTGCCAGCAGTCCACCCCAACCGACAGGGAACTACGAGCAGTACTTC. This translates into CASSPPQPTGNYEQYF.

This clonotype showed up many times. The chain employs TRBV12-5 and TRBJ1-3; D is undetermined. The CDR3 is 17 amino acids. Trimming stripped 0 bases from V and 0 bases from J, with 12 bases between. The germline CDR1 and CDR2 sequences are LGHNT and FRNRAP. CDR3 amino acids: CASGLVHGSISGNTIYF. CDR3 in DNA: TGTGCTAGTGGTTTGGTACACGGCAGTATCTCTGGAAACACCATATATTTT.

The sample holds many counts of this clonotype. The genes are TRBV6-1 and TRBJ2-2; 10 nucleotides agree with TRBD2. The CDR3 consists of 14 residues. The germline V gene encodes CDR1 MNHNS and CDR2 SASEGT. With V trimmed by 6 bases and J by 7 bases, 5 bases remained unmatched. The DNA of the CDR3 is TGTGCCAGCAGCCTAGCGGGAGAGGACGGGGAGCTGTTTTTT. It translates to CASSLAGEDGELFF.

This clonotype appeared many times. This chain connects TRBV10-3 to TRBJ2-5; TRBD1 might be the D (6 bases). V was shortened by 6 bases and J by 5 bases, with 19 bases between the two germline ends. This CDR3 contains 15 residues. The germline CDR1 and CDR2 sequences are ENHRY and SYGVKD. CDR3 DNA sequence: TGTGCCATCAGGAGTACCGGGACAAGATATGAGACCCAGTACTTC. Encoded protein: CAIRSTGTRYETQYF.

Points on this clonotype: It may be a read error: a sequence one base away is much more abundant. CDR3: CASSQEDSRVTHTEAFF. CDR3 in DNA: TGTGCCAGCAGCCAAGAGGACTCAAGGGTTACCCACACTGAAGCTTTCTTT. The chain recombines TRBV4-2 with TRBJ1-1; D ambiguous. Germline V gene sequence: CDR1 LGHNA, CDR2 YNFKEQ. V was cut by 0 bases and J by 3 bases, with 17 bases left in between. CDR3 length equals 17 residues.

This clonotype was counted many times. This chain joins TRBV5-1 and TRBJ1-6, with 11 positions matching TRBD1. Germline assignment: CDR1 SGHRS and CDR2 YFSETQ. After removal of 4 bases from V and 0 bases from J, the junction contained 3 bases not matched to a gene. This CDR3 has 17 amino acids. The chain's CDR3 is CASSAGTGGSYNSPLHF. The CDR3 DNA reads as TGCGCCAGCAGCGCAGGGACAGGGGGCTCCTATAATTCACCCCTCCACTTT.

This clonotype was recorded many times. For the CDR3, the DNA is TGTGCTAGTGGCCCCCTGGTCGGCGGCTATGGCTACACCTTC. Amino acid sequence: CASGPLVGGYGYTF. The chain joins TRBV12-5 to TRBJ1-2; no clear D gene. Germline CDR1 reads LGHNT; CDR2 reads FRNRAP. The CDR3 is made up of 14 amino acids. Trimming left V 6 bases short and J 4 bases short, with 15 bases between.

This clonotype was counted at least ten times. J is TRBJ2-7 and V is TRBV6-2 or TRBV6-3; no definite D call. The CDR3 consists of 16 residues. Germline V CDR1 and CDR2: MNHEY, SVGEGT. With 4 bases removed from V and 1 base from J, the gap between germline ends came to 17 bases. CDR3 DNA sequence: TGTGCCAGCAGTTCCCCCGGGTCCAGCCCTTCCTACGAGCAGTACTTC. Translated, it gives CASSSPGSSPSYEQYF.

This clonotype was counted many times. The chain recombines TRBV6-1 with TRBJ2-7; D gene uncertain. This CDR3 spans 10 amino acids. V shed 10 bases and J shed 2 bases, with 6 bases lying between them. CDR1 is MNHNS, CDR2 SASEGT, per germline. Written as DNA, the CDR3 is TGTGCCACCCAACCCTACGAGCAGTACTTC. It specifies CATQPYEQYF.

This clonotype was found many times. This chain connects TRBV2 to TRBJ1-1; unclear D gene. This CDR3 spans 15 amino acids. V lost 2 bases, J lost 1 base, and 11 bases lay in between. Germline V gene sequence: CDR1 SNHLY, CDR2 FYNNEI. CDR3 bases: TGTGCCAGCAGTGAAACGGGAACACGGAACACTGAAGCTTTCTTT. Amino acids: CASSETGTRNTEAFF. Filled out from reference TRBV2 and TRBJ1-1, the complete variable domain reads EPEVTQTPSHQVTQMGQEVILRCVPISNHLYFYWYRQILGQKVEFLVSFYNNEISEKSEIFDDQFSVERPDGSNFTLKIRSTKLEDSAMYFCASSETGTRNTEAFFGQGTRLTVV.

This clonotype was observed many times. The CDR3 loop is CASSRKGEPGANVLTF. Written as DNA, the CDR3 is TGTGCCAGCAGCAGAAAGGGGGAACCTGGGGCCAACGTCCTGACTTTC. V and J are TRBV7-3 and TRBJ2-6, with TRBD1 as a possible D gene (6 bases). Trimming cost V 5 bases and J 2 bases, with 13 bases left between them. This CDR3 comprises 16 residues. CDR1 and CDR2 from the germline V gene are SGHTA and FQGTGA.